The rows below give T cell receptor beta chains drawn from one sample of a study of blood T cells in healthy people across ages. TCRdb fed the 5' RACE reads into MiXCR, producing one record per CDR3 protein. The table records roughly 1.7 million distinct CDR3 sequences, around 36% of them present only once. Sequencing was performed on blood. The receptors were gathered from a woman in her twenties or thirties in good health. Both conserved end residues are part of each CDR3. Each record gives: clone size, V gene, D gene, J gene, CDR3 protein, CDR3 DNA. A D gene is named only where the DNA matches it firmly. Size values are once, few and many counts, or a class for expanded clones, and some rows have none.

-	TRBV20-1	TRBD2	TRBJ2-3	CSARDLGLAGGTEADTQYF	TGCAGTGCTAGAGATCTAGGACTAGCGGGCGGTACGGAGGCAGATACGCAGTATTTT
few	TRBV20-1	-	TRBJ1-5	CSASADRTQPQHF	TGCAGTGCTAGCGCCGACAGGACTCAGCCCCAGCATTTT
-	TRBV29-1	-	TRBJ1-2	CSVDQGHGCTF	TGCAGCGTTGACCAGGGTCATGGCTGCACCTTC
-	TRBV9	-	TRBJ1-5	CASSPHTGYNQPQHF	TGTGCCAGCAGCCCCCACACAGGGTATAATCAGCCCCAGCATTTT
-	TRBV9	-	TRBJ1-5	CASSGGSGSQPQHF	TGTGCCAGCAGCGGAGGATCAGGGAGTCAGCCCCAGCATTTT
-	TRBV28	TRBD1	TRBJ1-2	CASSVQGWQGYTF	TGTGCCAGCAGTGTACAGGGGTGGCAAGGCTACACCTTC
-	TRBV7-2	-	TRBJ2-5	CASSLVWPSETQYF	TGTGCCAGCAGCTTAGTGTGGCCCTCGGAGACCCAGTACTTC
-	TRBV6-1	TRBD2	TRBJ2-3	CASSTSAVGTDTQYF	TGTGCCAGCAGTACTAGCGCAGTGGGCACAGATACGCAGTATTTT
many	TRBV20-1	-	TRBJ2-2	CSARDGAVLVNTGELFF	TGCAGTGCTAGAGATGGGGCAGTGTTGGTGAACACCGGGGAGCTGTTTTTT
-	TRBV20-1	-	TRBJ2-1	CSARDTRRVSYNEQFF	TGCAGTGCTAGGGATACGAGGAGGGTGTCCTACAATGAGCAGTTCTTC
-	TRBV6-1	TRBD1	TRBJ2-3	CASSRALGRGQADTQYF	TGTGCCAGCAGCCGGGCTCTGGGCAGGGGGCAGGCAGATACGCAGTATTTT
-	TRBV29-1	-	TRBJ1-1	CSVEVGAEAFF	TGCAGCGTTGAAGTTGGGGCAGAAGCTTTCTTT
few	TRBV28	TRBD1	TRBJ1-2	CASSSGQGRGYTF	TGTGCCAGCAGTTCAGGACAGGGCCGAGGCTACACCTTC
-	TRBV28	TRBD1	TRBJ2-4	CASETGNRNIQYF	TGTGCCAGTGAGACAGGGAATCGAAACATTCAGTACTTC
many	TRBV29-1	-	TRBJ2-7	CSVETGLYEQYF	TGCAGCGTTGAAACCGGGCTCTACGAGCAGTACTTC
-	TRBV4-1	-	TRBJ2-3	CASSQDSLSMDTQYF	TGCGCCAGCAGCCAAGACAGCCTTTCAATGGATACGCAGTATTTT
-	TRBV12-3/TRBV12-4	-	TRBJ2-3	CTSSHPLKTDTQYF	TGTACCAGCAGTCATCCGCTCAAGACAGATACGCAGTATTTT
-	TRBV7-8	-	TRBJ2-7	CAGSPTRFLLYEQYF	TGTGCCGGCAGCCCCACCAGGTTTCTTCTCTACGAGCAGTACTTC